Included here is one TCR beta chain sequence, with context. Its antigen specificity is not known. Within one base of it there is no much larger clone, and no base qualities were kept. CDR3 length: 13 amino acids, cysteine to phenylalanine. Only CDR3 DNA remains: 39 bases, in frame from the first base. The germline V gene gives CDR1 as SGHTA and CDR2 as FQGTGA. Trimming at the junction amounts to 4 bases on V and 6 bases on J, and the germline ends lie 10 bases apart. The data are from a study of blood T cell repertoires in COVID-19 (dated by TCRdb to the early 2020s). The study in broad terms: Samples from collaborators originated in the United States, Italy and Spain and spanned both the acute and convalescent phases of COVID-19. Sample metadata almost always included a de-identified subject ID, COVID-19 status, age in years and sex. The material from the prospective study consisted of cDNA or gDNA derived from T cells, B-cell-depleted T cells, or PBMCs. HLA class I and class II types, where available, came from metadata supplied by the sample provider rather than from assay-based typing. The samples were drawn from two sources: the first 160 participants of the ongoing ImmuneRACE study, and 1,254 subjects contributed by 6 global collaborators. The repertoires were released in a freely available public database meant as a resource for research on the immune response to SARS-CoV-2. The dataset comprised deeply sampled blood TCRbeta repertoires from subjects exposed to, actively infected with, or recovered from COVID-19. Results and caveats for the whole study, not just this receptor: Clinical and demographic metadata were provided uncurated, with the amount varying by source and participant.

TCRbeta CDR3 regions were amplified from genomic DNA by means of the immunoSEQ Assay, a bias-controlled multiplex PCR. Processing in the source paper ran as follows. The number of nucleated cells in each sample was estimated by amplification of reference gene primers within the assay. Sequence reads were collapsed and filtered to measure the absolute abundance of every unique TCRbeta CDR3 rearrangement. For each sample, productive Simpson clonality was calculated as the square root of Simpson's diversity index across productive rearrangements. TCRdb took over this immuneACCESS table, retaining in-frame rearrangements with V and J assigned. Such tables are incomplete; in checked studies, under half of the missing clones stem from an unresolved V gene, and the remainder is unexplained. V and J calls and clone size are those listed in that table; D and trimming were worked out from the DNA. This sample gives approximately 18,000 clones in total; 85% to 95% of them show up just once. 5.5% to 6% of the sample lies in the top ten.

Whole blood was collected in K2EDTA tubes by collaborating institutions according to the institutions' own protocols. For TCRbeta analysis, collaborators shipped samples in one of three forms: frozen whole blood, isolated PBMCs, or DNA extracted from either of those sample types. The source material was peripheral blood. This sequence uses TRBV7-3 and TRBJ1-5, with the D gene not clear enough to name. The sequence was collected from a human donor in a cohort sampled during active COVID-19. The base sequence is TGTGCCAGCAGCTCGGAAGCGGGTCAGCCCCAGCATTTT. This codes for CASSSEAGQPQHF.